This T cell receptor beta chain derives from a study of blood T cell repertoires in COVID-19. V shed 1 base, J shed 10 bases, and the junction held 6 bases outside the gene matches. The CDR3 extends over 13 amino acids. Sequenced by immunoSEQ multiplex PCR; TCRdb stores in-frame clones only, minus some. The repertoire has 200,000 or so clones, approximately 81% of them found once; the top ten carry roughly 20%. It was during active infection that Seattle patients were enrolled and then longitudinally followed. The gene calls are TRBV12-3 or TRBV12-4 and TRBJ1-1, with 7 bases lining up with TRBD1. The sequencing input was peripheral blood. The sequence was obtained from a person aged 65 to 85 with COVID-19, enrolled during active disease. The CDR3 loop is CASSLVTGVGAFF. CDR3 in DNA: TGTGCCAGCAGTTTAGTTACAGGGGTGGGAGCTTTCTTT.